Below, 14 T cell receptor beta chains from the same sample are listed, as sequenced in a study of T cell repertoires in cytomegalovirus infection. TCRdb re-called the reads with MiXCR, one entry per CDR3 protein. Here the sample spans about 700,000 distinct CDR3 sequences, 33% being singletons. Their antigens are not known. The source was cultured PBMCs, collected from culture after CMV antigen stimulation. All receptors come from a human donor in good health (CMV status not recorded). Some clones in this sample may be carry-over from other donors' samples.

Worth noting for this clonotype: A clone one base away is much larger, so this may be a read error. The chain links TRBV12-3 or TRBV12-4 to TRBJ1-2, with 7 bases lining up with TRBD1. The length of the CDR3 is 12 residues. Trimming cost V 4 bases and J 12 bases; bases outside gene matches: 8. The CDR3 spells CASSSGQRVDTF. DNA for the CDR3: TGTGCCAGCAGTTCGGGACAGAGAGTAGACACCTTC.

The chain is built from TRBV7-6 and TRBJ1-2, with 8 bases aligning to TRBD1. Germline assignment: CDR1 SGHVS and CDR2 FNYEAQ. The CDR3 loop spans 14 amino acids. With V trimmed by 1 base and J by 6 bases, 4 bases remained unmatched. This CDR3 is CASSLGATGDGYTF. The CDR3 region has the DNA TGTGCCAGCAGCTTAGGAGCGACAGGGGATGGCTACACCTTC.

The V and J genes are TRBV20-1 and TRBJ1-3; D gene unclear. The ends were cut back, 6 bases at V and 0 bases at J, with 18 bases in the middle. Germline lookup yields CDR1 DFQATT and CDR2 SNEGSKA (reference sequence). The CDR3 extends over 16 amino acids. Here the CDR3 reads CSAAYGPISSGNTIYF. The CDR3 DNA reads as TGCAGTGCCGCTTATGGACCTATCTCCTCTGGAAACACCATATATTTT.

This clonotype was counted a single time. This chain uses TRBV6-1 with TRBJ2-5, with D unclear. Deletions cut 8 bases from V and 7 bases from J, with 11 bases between. This CDR3 is 11 amino acids long. CDR1 and CDR2 from the germline V gene are MNHNS and SASEGT. CDR3 sequence (DNA): TGTGCCAGCTGGTTCGTAGGGACCCAGTACTTC. Translating gives CASWFVGTQYF.

This clonotype came up a few times. The V call is TRBV20-1, the J call TRBJ1-5; D call uncertain. The V end lost 0 bases, the J end lost 4 bases, and 7 bases lay between the germline ends. This CDR3 is built from 13 residues. Germline V gives CDR1 DFQATT, CDR2 SNEGSKA (reference sequence). For the CDR3, the DNA is TGCAGTGCTAGAGATTCTGGGAATCAGCCCCAGCATTTT. Residues: CSARDSGNQPQHF.

This chain uses TRBV4-2 with TRBJ2-6, with 7 positions matching TRBD2. J lost 2 bases, V lost 4 bases, and 8 bases had no gene match. The CDR3 has 17 amino acids. CDR1 LGHNA and CDR2 YNFKEQ come from the germline V gene. In nucleotides, the CDR3 is TGTGCCAGCAGCCCAATTCTAGCGGCTCCTGGGGCCAACGTCCTGACTTTC. This gives the protein CASSPILAAPGANVLTF.

J is TRBJ2-6 and V is TRBV12-3 or TRBV12-4; D is uncertain. This CDR3 region has 15 residues. Trimming took 7 bases from V and 0 from J, leaving 10 bases between them. This CDR3 is CASTLGPSGANVLTF. CDR3 sequence (DNA): TGTGCCAGCACCCTCGGACCCTCTGGGGCCAACGTCCTGACTTTC.

The sample holds many counts of this clonotype. The chain uses TRBV7-2 and TRBJ1-3, with D possibly matching TRBD1 (5 bases). The CDR3 has 17 amino acids. Germline V lookup: CDR1 SGHTA, CDR2 FQGNSA. Trimming shortened V by 5 bases and J by 0 bases, and 17 bases separated the two germline ends. CDR3 nucleotides: TGTGCCAGCAGCCCTAAAATGGGGCAGCTCTCTGGAAACACCATATATTTT. Amino acids: CASSPKMGQLSGNTIYF.

The chain couples TRBV6-2 or TRBV6-3 to TRBJ1-1, with D perhaps TRBD1 (6 bases). Trimming stripped 0 bases from V and 4 bases from J, with 12 bases between. The CDR3 covers 15 residues. Per the germline V gene, CDR1 is MNHEY and CDR2 is SVGEGT. The CDR3 loop reads CASSYSIGGGTEAFF. CDR3 nucleotide sequence: TGTGCCAGCAGTTACTCGATCGGGGGCGGCACTGAAGCTTTCTTT.

The table lists this clonotype with many counts. This chain connects TRBV7-2 to TRBJ2-3; 7 nucleotides align to TRBD2. With V trimmed by 8 bases and J by 5 bases, 16 bases remained unmatched. This CDR3 comprises 16 residues. CDR1 and CDR2 from the germline V gene are SGHTA and FQGNSA. Here the CDR3 reads CASSHLGAGRQDTQYF. CDR3 nucleotides: TGTGCCAGCTCCCACCTAGGAGCGGGGCGTCAAGATACGCAGTATTTT.

This clonotype has a handful of counts. The rearrangement uses TRBV6-1 and TRBJ1-1; no definite D call. CDR1 is MNHNS and CDR2 is SASEGT in the germline V gene. Trimming left V 2 bases short and J 8 bases short, with 12 bases between. This CDR3 comprises 13 residues. The CDR3 nucleotides are TGTGCCAGCAGTGAACTGGGTTTAGGAGAAGCTTTCTTT. This gives the protein CASSELGLGEAFF.

The table lists this clonotype with many counts. The chain recombines TRBV7-8 with TRBJ2-4, with 8 nucleotides matching TRBD2. V trimming: 5 bases; J trimming: 7 bases; junction bases outside the gene matches: 13. The CDR3 is 16 amino acids. Germline loops: CDR1 SGHVS, CDR2 FQNEAQ. CDR3 region: CASSKYSGSGGNIQYF. DNA of the CDR3: TGTGCCAGCAGCAAATACAGCGGGAGCGGAGGGAACATTCAGTACTTC.

The chain employs TRBV4-2 and TRBJ1-6, with 7 nucleotides matching TRBD1. Germline V CDR1 and CDR2: LGHNA, YNFKEQ. The CDR3 is made up of 16 amino acids. V dropped 3 bases and J dropped 6; count of bases not matched to a gene: 8. CDR3: CASSQTTGSANSPLHF. CDR3 coding DNA: TGTGCCAGCAGCCAGACGACAGGGTCGGCTAATTCACCCCTCCACTTT.

The rearrangement links TRBV2 to TRBJ1-2; D is possibly TRBD1 (5 bases). The length of the CDR3 is 13 residues. Between the trimmed V and J ends, which lost 7 bases and 4 bases, there was a span of 13 bases. Per the germline V gene, CDR1 is SNHLY and CDR2 is FYNNEI. CDR3 protein: CASIRAGLYGYTF. CDR3 nucleotides: TGTGCCAGCATTCGGGCAGGGCTCTATGGCTACACCTTC.